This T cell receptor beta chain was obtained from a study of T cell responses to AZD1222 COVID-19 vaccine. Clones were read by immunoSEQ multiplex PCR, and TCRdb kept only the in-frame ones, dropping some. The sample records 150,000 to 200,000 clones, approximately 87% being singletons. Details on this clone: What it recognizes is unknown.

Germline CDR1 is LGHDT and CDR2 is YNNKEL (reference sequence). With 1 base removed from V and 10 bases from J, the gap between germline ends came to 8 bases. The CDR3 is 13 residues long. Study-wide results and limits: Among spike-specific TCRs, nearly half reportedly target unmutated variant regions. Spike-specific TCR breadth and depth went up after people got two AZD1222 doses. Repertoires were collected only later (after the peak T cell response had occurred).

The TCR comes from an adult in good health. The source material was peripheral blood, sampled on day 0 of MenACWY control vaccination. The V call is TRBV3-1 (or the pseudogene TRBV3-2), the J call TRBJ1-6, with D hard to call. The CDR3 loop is CASSQARGSPLHF. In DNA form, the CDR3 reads TGTGCCAGCAGCCAAGCTCGCGGCTCACCCCTCCACTTT.